One T cell receptor (beta chain) is described in this entry. What it binds is not known. This entry is derived from a study of cytomegalovirus exposure and HLA in healthy donors. Overall study results and limits: The records held CMV serostatus as the only immune exposure information. For most TCR beta V segments, an earlier analysis put the productive rate at about 87% or about 30% of the time.

V was cut by 5 bases and J by 0 bases, with 11 bases left in between. Germline lookup yields CDR1 MNHEY and CDR2 SMNVEV (reference sequence). The CDR3 runs to 15 residues. 13 Jbeta primers and 60 Vbeta primers were used for the PCR. Sequenced by immunoSEQ multiplex PCR; TCRdb stores in-frame clones only, minus some. There are around 150,000 clones in the sample; approximately 60% occur only once, and around 1.6% lies in the top ten. The sample taken for sequencing was PBMCs. V and J are TRBV27 and TRBJ2-4; D is possibly TRBD1 (5 bases). The sequence was collected from a human donor in good health. The CDR3 is CASSPDSLAKNIQYF. The CDR3 nucleotides read TGTGCCAGCAGTCCAGACAGTCTAGCCAAAAACATTCAGTACTTC.